Below, 7 T cell receptor beta chains from the same sample are listed, as sequenced in a study of T cells in Graves' hyperthyroidism and ophthalmopathy. TCR beta CDR3 region amplification was performed from RNA transcripts. TCR CDR3 regions were first amplified by RT-PCR with HTBI primers. TCRdb reanalysed the multiplex PCR reads using MiXCR and keeps one entry per CDR3 protein. The sample holds 550,000 to 800,000 distinct CDR3 sequences, approximately 15% seen once. The sample consisted of blood. Source of these receptors: a middle-aged man with Graves' hyperthyroidism.

This clonotype was seen many times. The chain uses TRBV7-9 and TRBJ2-7; D is ambiguous. V dropped 2 bases and J dropped 5 bases, with 7 bases sitting between them. This CDR3 comprises 12 residues. Germline loops: CDR1 SEHNR, CDR2 FQNEAQ (reference sequence). CDR3 sequence (DNA): TGTGCCAGCAGCTTAAAAGTGAACGAGCAGTACTTC. Protein sequence: CASSLKVNEQYF.

This clonotype was recorded many times. The chain has TRBV6-2 or TRBV6-3 and TRBJ1-3, with 11 bases identical to TRBD1. Germline assignment: CDR1 MNHEY and CDR2 SVGEGT. The CDR3 has 17 amino acids. The trim removed 5 bases at V and 3 bases at J, leaving 9 bases unmatched. The CDR3 bases are TGTGCCAGCAGTGACCCCGGACAGGGGGCGAGTGGAAACACCATATATTTT. Protein product: CASSDPGQGASGNTIYF.

This clonotype has at least ten counts. The chain joins TRBV24-1 to TRBJ2-1; 15 bases agree with TRBD2. The CDR3 is 18 residues long. Germline CDR1 and CDR2: KGHDR and SFDVKD. V shed 3 bases and J 6 bases; nucleotides not matched to a gene: 8. CDR3 DNA sequence: TGTGCCACCAGTGATCCCGGACTAGCGGGAGGGCCCAGCAATGAGCAGTTCTTC. It is translated as CATSDPGLAGGPSNEQFF.

Many counts were recorded for this clonotype. The chain is built from TRBV27 and TRBJ2-1, with TRBD1 as a possible D gene (5 bases). This CDR3 is 13 amino acids long. In germline, CDR1 is MNHEY, CDR2 SMNVEV (reference sequence). V was shortened by 3 bases and J by 7 bases, with 10 bases between the two germline ends. In DNA form, the CDR3 reads TGTGCCAGCAGTTTTCAGGGTTCGAATGAGCAGTTCTTC. Protein sequence: CASSFQGSNEQFF.

This chain uses TRBV12-3 or TRBV12-4 with TRBJ2-1, with 12 bases that match TRBD2. The CDR3 loop spans 16 amino acids. The V segment lost 2 bases and the J segment 6 bases; nucleotides outside the gene matches: 5. As DNA, the CDR3 is TGTGCCAGCAGTTTATTCAAACTAGCGGGAGGCAATGAGCAGTTCTTC. It encodes CASSLFKLAGGNEQFF.

This clonotype showed up just a few times. The rearrangement joins TRBV14 to TRBJ1-6; D may be TRBD1 (6 bases). The V gene lost 3 bases and the J gene lost 4 bases, with 16 bases spanning the gap. This CDR3 comprises 17 residues. Germline CDR1 reads SGHDN; CDR2 reads FVKESK. The CDR3 protein is CASSQWGPGGYNSPLHF. In DNA form, the CDR3 reads TGTGCCAGCAGCCAGTGGGGGCCAGGCGGGTATAATTCACCCCTCCACTTT.

This clonotype has only a few counts. V usage is TRBV28 and J usage is TRBJ2-7; D might be TRBD1 (5 bases). Germline CDR1 and CDR2: MDHEN and SYDVKM. This CDR3 is 13 amino acids long. V lost 2 bases and J 5 bases, leaving 10 bases between the germline ends. CDR3 DNA: TGTGCCAGCAGTTTAAATGCCAGGGACGAGCAGTACTTC. Translated: CASSLNARDEQYF. Filled out from reference TRBV28 and TRBJ2-7, the complete variable domain reads DVKVTQSSRYLVKRTGEKVFLECVQDMDHENMFWYRQDPGLGLRLIYFSYDVKMKEKGDIPEGYSVSREKKERFSLILESASTNQTSMYLCASSLNARDEQYFGPGTRLTVT.